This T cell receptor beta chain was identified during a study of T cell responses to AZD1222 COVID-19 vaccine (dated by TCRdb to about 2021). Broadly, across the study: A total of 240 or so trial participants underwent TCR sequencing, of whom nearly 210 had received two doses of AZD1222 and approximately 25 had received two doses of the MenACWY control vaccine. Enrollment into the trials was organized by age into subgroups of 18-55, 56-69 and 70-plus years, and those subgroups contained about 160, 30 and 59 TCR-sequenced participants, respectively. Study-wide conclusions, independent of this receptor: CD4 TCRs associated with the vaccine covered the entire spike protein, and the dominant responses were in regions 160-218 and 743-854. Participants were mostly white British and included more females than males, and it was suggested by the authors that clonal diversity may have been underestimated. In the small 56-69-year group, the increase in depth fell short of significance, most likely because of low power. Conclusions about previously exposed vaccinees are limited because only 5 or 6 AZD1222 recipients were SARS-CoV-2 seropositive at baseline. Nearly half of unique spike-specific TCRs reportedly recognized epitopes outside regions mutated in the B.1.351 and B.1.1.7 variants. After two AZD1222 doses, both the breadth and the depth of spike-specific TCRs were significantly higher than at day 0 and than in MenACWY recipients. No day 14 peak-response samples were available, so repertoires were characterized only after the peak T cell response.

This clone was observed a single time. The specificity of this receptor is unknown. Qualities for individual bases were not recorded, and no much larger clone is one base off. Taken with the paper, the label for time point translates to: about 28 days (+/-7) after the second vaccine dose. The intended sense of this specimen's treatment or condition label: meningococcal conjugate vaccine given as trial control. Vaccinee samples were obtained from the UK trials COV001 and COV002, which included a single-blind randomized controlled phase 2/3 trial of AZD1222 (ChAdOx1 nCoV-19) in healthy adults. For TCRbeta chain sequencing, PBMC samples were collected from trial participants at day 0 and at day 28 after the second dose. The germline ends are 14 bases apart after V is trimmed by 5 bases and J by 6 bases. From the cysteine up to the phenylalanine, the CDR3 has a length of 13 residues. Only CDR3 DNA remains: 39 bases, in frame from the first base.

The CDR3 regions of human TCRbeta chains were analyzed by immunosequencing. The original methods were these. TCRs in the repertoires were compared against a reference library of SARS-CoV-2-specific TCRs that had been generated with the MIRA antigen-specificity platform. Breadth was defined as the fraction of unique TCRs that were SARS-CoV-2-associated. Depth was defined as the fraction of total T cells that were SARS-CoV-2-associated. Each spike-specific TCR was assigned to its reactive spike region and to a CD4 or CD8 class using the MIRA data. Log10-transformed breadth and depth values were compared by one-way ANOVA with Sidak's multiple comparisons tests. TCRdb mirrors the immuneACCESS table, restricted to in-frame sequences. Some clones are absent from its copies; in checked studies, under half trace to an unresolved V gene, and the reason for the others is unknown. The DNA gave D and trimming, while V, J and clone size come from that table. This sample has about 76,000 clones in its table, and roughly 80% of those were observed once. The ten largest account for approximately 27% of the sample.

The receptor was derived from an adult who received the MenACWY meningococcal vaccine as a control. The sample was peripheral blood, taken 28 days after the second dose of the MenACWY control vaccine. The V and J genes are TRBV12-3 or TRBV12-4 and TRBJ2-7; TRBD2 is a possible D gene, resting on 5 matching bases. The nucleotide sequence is TGTGCCAGCAGTCCCGGGATGTTAAGCGAGCAGTACTTC. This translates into CASSPGMLSEQYF.